A single sample gave rise to the 21 T cell receptor beta chains below, sequenced in a study of regulatory T cells in long-lasting Graves disease. Relying on iRepertoire HTBI primers and Arm-PCR of CDR3 regions, the team built TCR beta libraries. Each CDR3 protein is one row after TCRdb ran MiXCR on the multiplex PCR reads. In the table there are approximately 400,000 distinct CDR3 sequences, 15% to 18% of which are singletons. Time point of the sample: newly diagnosed GD, antithyroid drugs for less than 3 months. RNA from PBMCs was the source of the TCR library. Specimen: peripheral blood mononuclear cells (PBMCs), collected at new diagnosis, from a patient treated with antithyroid drugs. These receptors all come from a female donor with Graves disease.

In its sample, this clonotype was seen many times. This chain links TRBV20-1 with TRBJ1-2; D may be TRBD1 (5 bases). CDR3 length: 17 amino acids. Trimming shortened V by 3 bases and J by 7 bases, and 27 bases separated the two germline ends. The germline V gene has CDR1 DFQATT and CDR2 SNEGSKA (reference sequence). DNA for the CDR3: TGCAGTGCTAGGGTACCTGGGAGGACAAGGGATCCTTTTGGCTACACCTTC. Translation: CSARVPGRTRDPFGYTF.

This clonotype was seen a few times. The gene calls are TRBV7-9 and TRBJ2-7, with 10 nucleotides matching TRBD2. Per the germline V gene, CDR1 is SEHNR and CDR2 is FQNEAQ (reference sequence). The CDR3 totals 15 residues. V was clipped by 7 bases and J by 2 bases; unmatched bases: 8. This CDR3 reads CASTKAGGSTYEQYF. In DNA, the CDR3 is TGTGCCAGCACCAAAGCGGGAGGGTCTACCTACGAGCAGTACTTC.

This clonotype appeared many times. The chain couples TRBV9 to TRBJ2-6; D not certain. The CDR3 loop spans 13 amino acids. Germline assignment: CDR1 SGDLS and CDR2 YYNGEE. V lost 5 bases and J 1 base, leaving 4 bases between the germline ends. CDR3 coding DNA: TGTGCCAGCAGTGAATCTGGGGCCAACGTCCTGACTTTC. Amino acids: CASSESGANVLTF.

V usage is TRBV20-1 and J usage is TRBJ2-3; D possibly corresponds to TRBD2 (5 bases). The CDR3 loop spans 11 amino acids. Trimming took off 6 bases at V and 6 bases at J, with 10 bases between the two ends. Germline V gene data show CDR1 as DFQATT and CDR2 as SNEGSKA (reference sequence). The CDR3 loop reads CSAQLEDTQYF. The CDR3 DNA is TGCAGTGCCCAACTAGAGGATACGCAGTATTTT.

J is TRBJ2-5 and V is TRBV12-3 or TRBV12-4; D remains unclear. CDR3 length equals 13 residues. V was trimmed by 5 bases and J by 3 bases, leaving 10 bases between them. CDR3 loop: CASSQTNEETQYF. CDR3 DNA sequence: TGTGCCAGCAGTCAAACAAATGAAGAGACCCAGTACTTC.

This clonotype appeared many times. This chain uses TRBV6-2 or TRBV6-3 with TRBJ2-3, with 12 positions matching TRBD2. The germline V gene has CDR1 MNHEY and CDR2 SVGEGT. The CDR3 runs 20 residues. V was pared by 0 bases and J by 1 base, with 11 bases of the junction left unmatched. The CDR3 protein is CASSYSSLAGGISRTDTQYF. In DNA, the CDR3 is TGTGCCAGCAGTTACTCGTCCCTAGCGGGGGGGATATCTCGCACAGATACGCAGTATTTT.

The chain joins TRBV12-3 or TRBV12-4 to TRBJ2-1, with D perhaps matching TRBD1 (5 bases). The CDR3 spans 14 residues. The V and J ends lost 5 bases and 8 bases respectively, with 16 bases between them. This CDR3 reads CASSPNRQSHEQFF. Written as DNA, the CDR3 is TGTGCCAGCAGTCCGAACCGACAGTCCCATGAGCAGTTCTTC.

This clonotype has just a few counts. The rearrangement uses TRBV5-1 and TRBJ1-3; D uncertain. CDR1 is SGHRS and CDR2 is YFSETQ in the germline V gene. The CDR3 loop spans 14 amino acids. V shed 5 bases and J shed 0 bases, with 9 bases lying between them. The CDR3 sequence is CASRAQSSGNTIYF. In DNA, the CDR3 is TGCGCCAGCAGGGCACAGAGCTCTGGAAACACCATATATTTT.

Concerning this clonotype: This sequence is one base from a far larger clone and is likely a read error. This chain connects TRBV7-2 to TRBJ2-5; TRBD1 agrees at 8 bases. The CDR3 consists of 14 residues. Germline values: CDR1 SGHTA, CDR2 FQGNSA. The CDR3 nucleotides are TGTGCCTGCAGCATCCCAGGGGGCGGGGAGACCCAGTACTTC. It translates to CACSIPGGGETQYF.

With respect to this clonotype: A far more abundant clone sits one base away, making this likely a read error. The chain is built from TRBV11-2 and TRBJ2-1; 14 bases line up with TRBD2. The J call may be in error: the DNA end matches TRBJ2-5 better. CDR1 is SGHAT and CDR2 is FQNNGV in the germline V gene. This CDR3 is 17 amino acids long. CDR3 sequence: CASSFETSGRAGETQYF. Written as DNA, the CDR3 is TGTGCCAGCAGCTTCGAGACTAGCGGGAGGGCCGGGGAGACCCAGTACTTC.

This clonotype has just a few counts. CDR3 DNA sequence: TGTGCCAGCAGTCTTCTGGGAAGGGGTTTAGAGACCCAGTACTTC. It codes for CASSLLGRGLETQYF. The chain has TRBV6-1 and TRBJ2-5; tentatively, D is TRBD1 (5 bases). CDR1 and CDR2 from the germline V gene are MNHNS and SASEGT. This CDR3 spans 15 amino acids. V was trimmed by 5 bases and J by 4 bases, leaving 17 bases between them.

This clonotype was counted many times. V usage is TRBV5-1 and J usage is TRBJ2-3; 12 bases match TRBD2. CDR1 SGHRS and CDR2 YFSETQ come from the germline V gene. V lost 2 bases to trimming and J lost 7 bases; unmatched junction nucleotides: 8. The CDR3 spans 16 residues. CDR3 nucleotide sequence: TGCGCCAGCAGCTTATCTAGCGGGGGGGCCGAACATACGCAGTATTTT. Translating it yields CASSLSSGGAEHTQYF.

The table lists this clonotype with a few counts. This chain links TRBV4-1 with TRBJ1-1; no firm D call. CDR1 is MGHRA and CDR2 is YSYEKL in the germline V gene. Trimming took 1 base from V and 6 from J, leaving 9 bases between them. CDR3 size: 13 residues. The CDR3: CASSQARPAEAFF. The CDR3 DNA reads as TGCGCCAGCAGCCAAGCCCGCCCAGCTGAAGCTTTCTTT.

This clonotype has a count of ten or more. The chain combines TRBV18 with TRBJ2-1; the D is unclear. The CDR3 is 13 amino acids. The V end lost 4 bases, the J end lost 5 bases, and 9 bases lay between the germline ends. CDR1 is KGHSH, CDR2 LQKENI, per germline. CDR3 residues: CASSRFGDNEQFF. CDR3 DNA: TGTGCCAGCTCACGTTTTGGGGACAATGAGCAGTTCTTC.

V gene TRBV24-1 combines with J gene TRBJ1-2; 7 bases line up with TRBD1. The CDR3 sequence is 14 residues long. CDR1 and CDR2 from the germline V gene are KGHDR and SFDVKD. V shed 4 bases, J shed 2 bases, and the junction held 3 bases outside the gene matches. DNA for the CDR3: TGTGCCACCAGTGACCCGGGACAGAACTATGGCTACACCTTC. Residues: CATSDPGQNYGYTF.

This clonotype was counted at least ten times. The gene calls are TRBV6-2 or TRBV6-3 and TRBJ2-5; D is uncertain. CDR3 size: 14 residues. Trimming shortened V by 0 bases and J by 5 bases, and 10 bases separated the two germline ends. The germline gives CDR1 MNHEY, CDR2 SVGEGT. Here the CDR3 DNA reads TGTGCCAGCAGTTACTCGAATGGTCGGGAGACCCAGTACTTC. Translating gives CASSYSNGRETQYF.

This clonotype appeared many times. This chain links TRBV5-1 with TRBJ2-1; D is undetermined. The V end lost 4 bases, the J end lost 10 bases, and 12 bases lay between the germline ends. CDR3 length: 12 residues. Germline V gene sequence: CDR1 SGHRS, CDR2 YFSETQ. The chain's CDR3 is CASSTTVGEQFF. CDR3 sequence (DNA): TGCGCCAGCAGCACCACTGTAGGAGAGCAGTTCTTC.

This clonotype was observed many times. This chain joins TRBV4-1 and TRBJ2-5; D might be TRBD1 (6 bases). The CDR3 consists of 16 residues. Trimming cost V 4 bases and J 5 bases, with 20 bases left between them. The V gene's germline CDR1 is MGHRA and CDR2 YSYEKL. The CDR3 coding sequence is TGCGCCAGCAGCCGGGACGGTCTGGGGGCAGGGGAGACCCAGTACTTC. Amino acid sequence: CASSRDGLGAGETQYF.

The V gene is TRBV7-2, the J gene TRBJ2-5; the D is unclear. Germline V gene lookup returns CDR1 SGHTA and CDR2 FQGNSA. The V end lost 0 bases, the J end lost 5 bases, and 7 bases lay between the germline ends. The CDR3 is 13 residues long. CDR3 protein: CASSLAGTETQYF. CDR3 in DNA: TGTGCCAGCAGCTTAGCTGGAACTGAGACCCAGTACTTC.

The CDR3 nucleotides are TGCAGTGCTAGTCGCGGGGTCTACTCCTACGAGCAGTACTTC. It codes for CSASRGVYSYEQYF. This chain joins TRBV20-1 and TRBJ2-7, with D possibly matching TRBD2 (6 bases). This CDR3 is 14 amino acids long. Between the trimmed V and J ends, which lost 3 bases and 0 bases, there was a span of 12 bases. The germline gives CDR1 DFQATT, CDR2 SNEGSKA (reference sequence).

The chain links TRBV18 to TRBJ1-4, with TRBD1 matching over 8 bases. From germline, CDR1 is KGHSH and CDR2 LQKENI. This CDR3 comprises 14 residues. J was trimmed by 3 bases and V by 8 bases; bases with no gene match: 5. The DNA of the CDR3 is TGTGCCAGCCACGAACAGGGGGCTAATGAAAAACTGTTTTTT. Its translation: CASHEQGANEKLFF.